The 16 T cell receptor beta chains below all came from one sample that was sequenced in a study of T-cell memory formation after mild COVID-19. TCRdb re-called the 5' RACE reads through MiXCR, storing one row per CDR3 protein. The sample holds around 320,000 distinct CDR3 sequences, 25% to 30% seen once. The sample comprised PBMCs or a T cell subset sorted from them (not recorded which). The receptors were sampled from an adult woman who had mild COVID-19 (a few samples of this study predate the infection). Cell type and time point are not known.

The genes are TRBV12-3 or TRBV12-4 and TRBJ2-3; tentative D call: TRBD1 (6 bases). V was pared by 8 bases and J by 8 bases, with 20 bases between. This CDR3 is built from 14 residues. The CDR3 region has the DNA TGTGCCAGCCAGGACAGTACACAGATGGTTACGCAGTATTTT. This gives the protein CASQDSTQMVTQYF.

The rearrangement joins TRBV7-9 to TRBJ2-5, with 7 bases lining up with TRBD1. CDR1 and CDR2 from the germline V gene are SEHNR and FQNEAQ (reference sequence). This CDR3 is 14 amino acids long. With V trimmed by 7 bases and J by 4 bases, 9 bases remained unmatched. CDR3 bases: TGTGCCAGCAACTACAGGGGAGATGGAGAGACCCAGTACTTC. This gives the protein CASNYRGDGETQYF.

The chain combines TRBV3-1 with TRBJ2-7; a possible D gene is TRBD2 (6 bases). Germline V gives CDR1 LGHDT, CDR2 YNNKEL (reference sequence). CDR3 length: 12 amino acids. Trimming left V 5 bases short and J 5 bases short, with 10 bases between. Here the CDR3 reads CASSAWGDEQYF. CDR3 coding DNA: TGTGCCAGCAGCGCTTGGGGGGACGAGCAGTACTTC.

This clonotype appeared a few times. The rearrangement joins TRBV7-2 to TRBJ2-3; D unclear. V was trimmed by 3 bases and J by 1 base, leaving 8 bases between them. The germline V gene encodes CDR1 SGHTA and CDR2 FQGNSA. The CDR3 runs to 14 residues. In nucleotides, the CDR3 is TGTGCCAGCAGCTTTTCGACGCGCACAGATACGCAGTATTTT. Encoded protein: CASSFSTRTDTQYF.

This clonotype was counted a few times. J is TRBJ2-3 and V is TRBV3-1; TRBD2 is a possible D gene (6 bases). Germline V gene lookup returns CDR1 LGHDT and CDR2 YNNKEL (reference sequence). The germline V and J ends were trimmed by 4 bases and 2 bases, with 10 bases remaining between them. The length of the CDR3 is 14 residues. The CDR3 DNA follows: TGTGCCAGCAGCCGGAGGGTATACACAGATACGCAGTATTTT. Its translation is CASSRRVYTDTQYF.

This clonotype was counted between two and nine times. The rearrangement links TRBV7-6 to TRBJ2-7; 8 bases match TRBD2. Losses at the gene ends were 3 bases for V and 7 bases for J; bases not matched to a gene: 14. The CDR3 has 16 amino acids. Germline V gene data show CDR1 as SGHVS and CDR2 as FNYEAQ. The CDR3 nucleotides are TGTGCCAGCAGCTTTAGTTTGCCGGGGGGGCCGCAAGAGCAGTACTTC. It encodes CASSFSLPGGPQEQYF.

The chain combines TRBV10-3 with TRBJ2-3; D is ambiguous. Trimming shortened V by 2 bases and J by 0 bases, and 9 bases separated the two germline ends. CDR1 and CDR2 (germline): ENHRY, SYGVKD. The CDR3 totals 15 residues. CDR3 region: CAISETHSSTDTQYF. The CDR3 DNA is TGTGCCATCAGTGAGACTCATTCTAGCACAGATACGCAGTATTTT.

This clonotype has just a few counts. The chain uses TRBV19 and TRBJ2-2, with TRBD1 matching 7 bases. There are 16 residues in the CDR3. The V and J ends lost 2 bases and 6 bases, in that order; junction bases with no gene match: 9. Germline CDR1 LNHDA, CDR2 SQIVND (reference sequence). CDR3 coding DNA: TGTGCCAGTAGTATATCCCACACAGGGGTCCCCGGGGAGCTGTTTTTT. Protein product: CASSISHTGVPGELFF.

V is TRBV7-8 and J is TRBJ2-3; 9 bases map to TRBD2. Germline V gene lookup returns CDR1 SGHVS and CDR2 FQNEAQ. The ends lost 1 base at V and 3 bases at J; junction bases unmatched: 8. The CDR3 is 17 amino acids. The DNA of the CDR3 is TGTGCCAGCAGCTTAGAGAGGCTAGCGGGGAATACAGATACGCAGTATTTT. Translation: CASSLERLAGNTDTQYF.

The sample holds a few counts of this clonotype. CDR3 in amino acids: CATSEAGATQYF. The CDR3 DNA reads as TGTGCCACCAGTGAGGCAGGGGCTACGCAGTATTTT. This rearrangement joins TRBV24-1 to TRBJ2-3, with a weak D call TRBD1 (6 bases). With 4 bases removed from V and 8 bases from J, the gap between germline ends came to 9 bases. The CDR3 spans 12 residues. Looked up from germline, CDR1 is KGHDR and CDR2 is SFDVKD.

In its sample, this clonotype was seen a few times. The chain uses TRBV11-2 and TRBJ2-4; D gene ambiguous. Trimming pared 3 bases from V and 0 bases from J, leaving 21 bases between. The CDR3 extends over 19 amino acids. Germline V gene lookup returns CDR1 SGHAT and CDR2 FQNNGV. The CDR3 DNA follows: TGTGCCAGCAGCTTGATTTCGTGGCAGTTCCCTCTAGCCAAAAACATTCAGTACTTC. It specifies CASSLISWQFPLAKNIQYF.

This clonotype was found a few times. V gene TRBV2 combines with J gene TRBJ1-3; D is possibly TRBD1 (6 bases). The ends were cut back, 0 bases at V and 2 bases at J, with 8 bases in the middle. Germline V gene sequence: CDR1 SNHLY, CDR2 FYNNEI. CDR3 length equals 15 residues. The CDR3 region has the DNA TGTGCCAGCAGTGAAGCGCAGGGGACTGGAAACACCATATATTTT. It specifies CASSEAQGTGNTIYF.

The chain is built from TRBV5-4 and TRBJ2-7, with 7 bases lining up with TRBD2. Trimming at V came to 0 bases and at J to 8 bases, leaving 11 bases not matched to a gene. The CDR3 runs to 15 residues. The germline V gene has CDR1 SGHNT and CDR2 YYREEE (reference sequence). The CDR3 region is CASSLAEGGQRQQYF. The DNA for the CDR3 is TGTGCCAGCAGCTTGGCTGAGGGAGGGCAAAGGCAGCAGTACTTC.

The J gene is TRBJ2-1, the V gene TRBV24-1; D tentatively reads TRBD1 or TRBD2 (5 bases each). The CDR3 runs to 13 residues. In germline, CDR1 is KGHDR, CDR2 SFDVKD. V was clipped by 2 bases and J by 8 bases, with 9 bases between them. The CDR3: CATSDWQGDEQFF. The CDR3 DNA sequence: TGTGCCACCAGTGATTGGCAGGGAGATGAGCAGTTCTTC.

The CDR3 is CASSQDPRGLAGNYEQYF. In nucleotides, the CDR3 is TGCGCCAGCAGCCAAGATCCCCGAGGACTAGCGGGGAACTACGAGCAGTACTTC. This chain joins TRBV4-3 and TRBJ2-7; 12 nucleotides match TRBD2. Germline lookup yields CDR1 LGHNA and CDR2 YSLEER. V was pared by 0 bases and J by 3 bases, with 9 bases of the junction left unmatched. The CDR3 runs 18 residues.

The genes are TRBV23-1 and TRBJ1-1, with D hard to call. TRBV23-1 is an ORF for which the function is uncertain. The V end lost 1 base, the J end lost 3 bases, and 12 bases lay between the germline ends. This CDR3 has 15 amino acids. Here the CDR3 DNA reads TGCGCCAGCAGTCAATGCGATAGAATAGACACTGAAGCTTTCTTT. Its translation is CASSQCDRIDTEAFF.